The text below deals with one TCR beta chain. Its antigen is undetermined. This sample is drawn from a study of cytomegalovirus exposure and HLA in healthy donors. Points from the study as a whole: Per a prior analysis, the majority of TCR beta V segments were productive roughly 87% or roughly 30% of the time.

Primers included in the PCR were 60 Vbeta and 13 Jbeta primers. Profiling relied on immunoSEQ multiplex PCR, and the TCRdb table lists in-frame clones only, not all of them. The sample yields roughly 99,000 clones, roughly three quarters seen once. Trimming at V came to 3 bases and at J to 2 bases, leaving 10 bases not matched to a gene. The CDR3 is 17 residues long. CDR1 is LGHNA and CDR2 is YNFKEQ in the germline V gene. This receptor was identified in a man aged 18 to 30 in good health and CMV-seronegative. This sequence joins TRBV4-2 and TRBJ1-3, with 7 positions matching TRBD1. Sequences were obtained from PBMCs. The CDR3 DNA reads TGTGCCAGCAGCCAGCAACGGGACAGCGACGCTGGAAACACCATATATTTT. Translation: CASSQQRDSDAGNTIYF.